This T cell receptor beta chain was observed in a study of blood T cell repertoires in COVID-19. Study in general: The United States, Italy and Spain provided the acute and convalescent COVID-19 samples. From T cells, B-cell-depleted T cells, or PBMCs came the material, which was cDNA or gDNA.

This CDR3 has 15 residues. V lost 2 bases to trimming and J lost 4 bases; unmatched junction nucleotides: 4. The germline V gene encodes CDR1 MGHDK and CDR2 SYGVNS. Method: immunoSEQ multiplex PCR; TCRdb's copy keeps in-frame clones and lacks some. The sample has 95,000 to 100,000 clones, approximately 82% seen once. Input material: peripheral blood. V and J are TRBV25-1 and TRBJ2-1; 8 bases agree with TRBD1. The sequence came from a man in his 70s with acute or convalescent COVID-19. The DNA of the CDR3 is TGTGCCAGCAGTGAAAGGACAGGGCCTTACAATGAGCAGTTCTTC. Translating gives CASSERTGPYNEQFF.